The 25 T cell receptor beta chains given below trace back to one sample, sequenced in a study of blood T cell repertoires in COVID-19. The assay was immunoSEQ multiplex PCR, and TCRdb's table has in-frame clones only and misses some. The table shows about 120,000 clones, with 75% to 90% occurring only once. Sequenced material: peripheral blood. These TCRs come from a man in his 70s with active or convalescent COVID-19.

V gene TRBV24-1 combines with J gene TRBJ2-3, with D possibly TRBD1 on 7 matching bases. This CDR3 comprises 19 residues. CDR1 and CDR2 from the germline V gene are KGHDR and SFDVKD. Trimming took off 0 bases at V and 2 bases at J, with 20 bases between the two ends. The CDR3 nucleotides are TGTGCCACCAGTGATTTGGGTGCCTATCAGGGGGGCAACACAGATACGCAGTATTTT. Amino acids: CATSDLGAYQGGNTDTQYF.

The CDR3 loop is CAWSSETSGISEQFF. CDR3 bases: TGTGCCTGGAGTAGTGAGACTAGCGGGATATCTGAGCAGTTCTTC. The V and J genes are TRBV30 and TRBJ2-1, with 11 bases identical to TRBD2. This CDR3 contains 15 residues. Germline V gene sequence: CDR1 GTSNPN, CDR2 SVGIG (reference sequence). The V segment lost 2 bases and the J segment 9 bases; nucleotides outside the gene matches: 9. Together with reference TRBV30 and TRBJ2-1, the CDR3 gives the full variable domain: SQTIHQWPATLVQPVGSPLSLECTVEGTSNPNLYWYRQAAGRGLQLLFYSVGIGQISSEVPQNLSASRPQDRQFILSSKKLLLSDSGFYLCAWSSETSGISEQFFGPGTRLTVL.

The chain couples TRBV9 to TRBJ2-3, with 8 bases aligning to TRBD2. CDR3 length equals 16 residues. V dropped 0 bases and J dropped 0; count of bases not matched to a gene: 3. The germline V gene encodes CDR1 SGDLS and CDR2 YYNGEE. Here the CDR3 DNA reads TGTGCCAGCAGCGTAGCCGGGACTAGGAGCACAGATACGCAGTATTTT. This translates into CASSVAGTRSTDTQYF.

This chain links TRBV10-3 with TRBJ1-5, with D perhaps TRBD1 (6 bases). The length of the CDR3 is 12 residues. V was clipped by 8 bases and J by 4 bases, with 9 bases between them. CDR1 is ENHRY, CDR2 SYGVKD, per germline. CDR3 protein: CAIGTLNQPQHF. Here the CDR3 DNA reads TGTGCCATCGGGACACTTAATCAGCCCCAGCATTTT.

The V gene is TRBV19, the J gene TRBJ1-3; D possibly corresponds to TRBD1 (5 bases). Germline loops: CDR1 LNHDA, CDR2 SQIVND (reference sequence). Trimming stripped 6 bases from V and 0 bases from J, with 12 bases between. The CDR3 covers 15 residues. CDR3 loop: CASRPRQNSGNTIYF. The CDR3 DNA is TGTGCCAGTAGACCTCGACAGAACTCTGGAAACACCATATATTTT.

The gene calls are TRBV19 and TRBJ2-1; the match to TRBD1 covers 9 bases. Losses at the gene ends were 6 bases for V and 5 bases for J; bases not matched to a gene: 8. The CDR3 sequence is 15 residues long. Germline CDR1 and CDR2: LNHDA and SQIVND (reference sequence). In DNA form, the CDR3 reads TGTGCCAGTAGACCCGGACAGGGGATCAACAATGAGCAGTTCTTC. Translation: CASRPGQGINNEQFF.

The chain links TRBV7-2 to TRBJ2-6; TRBD1 matches 7 bases. Per the germline V gene, CDR1 is SGHTA and CDR2 is FQGNSA. CDR3 length: 13 amino acids. Unmatched junction bases numbered 4, after V lost 4 bases and J lost 10 bases. The CDR3 bases are TGTGCCAGCAGCTCCGGACAGGTAAACGTCCTGACTTTC. Its protein is CASSSGQVNVLTF.

The chain links TRBV10-1 to TRBJ2-5; TRBD1 aligns across 7 bases. The CDR3 runs to 13 residues. With V trimmed by 3 bases and J by 3 bases, 1 base remained unmatched. Per the germline V gene, CDR1 is WNHNN and CDR2 is SYGVQD (reference sequence). CDR3 nucleotide sequence: TGCGCCAGCAGTGACACAGGGGAAGAGACCCAGTACTTC. Its translation: CASSDTGEETQYF.

The rearrangement joins TRBV18 to TRBJ2-1, with D tentatively TRBD1 (6 bases). The germline V and J ends were trimmed by 6 bases and 0 bases, with 15 bases remaining between them. The CDR3 runs 16 residues. Germline V gives CDR1 KGHSH, CDR2 LQKENI. CDR3 coding DNA: TGTGCCAGCTCCCTCGGGACACCAAGCTCCTACAATGAGCAGTTCTTC. Translating it yields CASSLGTPSSYNEQFF.

This clone appeared once. The chain recombines TRBV6-5 with TRBJ2-7, with D possibly being TRBD2 (6 bases). The germline V gene encodes CDR1 MNHEY and CDR2 SVGAGI. V shed 7 bases and J shed 4 bases, with 14 bases lying between them. The CDR3 is made up of 13 amino acids. CDR3 loop: CASMNGRRYEQYF. The DNA of the CDR3 is TGTGCCAGCATGAACGGGAGAAGGTACGAGCAGTACTTC.

This chain uses TRBV18 with TRBJ2-1; no reliable D call. CDR3 length equals 13 residues. Germline V gene lookup returns CDR1 KGHSH and CDR2 LQKENI. V was pared by 3 bases and J by 7 bases, with 10 bases between. The CDR3 sequence is CASSPKQKNEQFF. CDR3 DNA: TGTGCCAGCTCACCGAAACAGAAAAATGAGCAGTTCTTC. Full variable domain (remainder filled in from reference TRBV18 and TRBJ2-1): NAGVMQNPRHLVRRRGQEARLRCSPMKGHSHVYWYRQLPEEGLKFMVYLQKENIIDESGMPKERFSAEFPKEGPSILRIQQVVRGDSAAYFCASSPKQKNEQFFGPGTRLTVL.

J is TRBJ2-1 and V is TRBV18; 8 bases are a match to TRBD2. CDR3 size: 17 residues. CDR1 KGHSH and CDR2 LQKENI come from the germline V gene. The ends lost 3 bases at V and 0 bases at J; junction bases unmatched: 7. DNA of the CDR3: TGTGCCAGCTCACCGACCAGCGGGGGAGGCTCCTACAATGAGCAGTTCTTC. This translates into CASSPTSGGGSYNEQFF.

This clone was detected once. The chain has TRBV27 and TRBJ2-7, with unresolved D. The CDR3 is 13 amino acids. Deletions cut 10 bases from V and 3 bases from J, with 16 bases between. CDR1 MNHEY and CDR2 SMNVEV come from the germline V gene (reference sequence). CDR3 in amino acids: CATPFFPFYEQYF. In DNA, the CDR3 is TGTGCCACCCCGTTTTTTCCTTTCTACGAGCAGTACTTC.

The CDR3 coding sequence is TGTGCCAGCAGCTTGGCCGGAATAGCGGGAGGGCCAGTTTCCAGTGAGCAGTTCTTC. Its protein product is CASSLAGIAGGPVSSEQFF. This chain joins TRBV5-6 and TRBJ2-1, with 11 bases aligning to TRBD2. The V segment lost 0 bases and the J segment 9 bases; nucleotides outside the gene matches: 17. The V gene's germline CDR1 is SGHDT and CDR2 YYEEEE. This CDR3 is built from 19 residues.

V usage is TRBV21-1 and J usage is TRBJ2-5; the D call in the table, TRBD2, was not verified against the DNA. TRBV21-1 is flagged as a pseudogene. The CDR3 runs 17 residues. The CDR3 region is CASSKRRLRVRQETQYF. The CDR3 bases are TGTGCCAGCAGCAAAAGGCGACTTCGGGTGCGACAAGAGACCCAGTACTTC.

This clone was seen just once. The V gene is TRBV19, the J gene TRBJ2-7, with 8 nucleotides matching TRBD1. The CDR3 contains 15 residues. In germline, CDR1 is LNHDA, CDR2 SQIVND (reference sequence). V was pared by 1 base and J by 4 bases, with 6 bases of the junction left unmatched. The CDR3: CASSIAGQGFYEQYF. The CDR3, as DNA: TGTGCCAGTAGTATAGCTGGACAGGGATTTTACGAGCAGTACTTC.

The V gene is TRBV5-4, the J gene TRBJ1-3; 9 nucleotides line up with TRBD1. The CDR3 length is 14 residues. V gave up 0 bases and J gave up 9 bases; unmatched junction bases: 4. The V gene's germline CDR1 is SGHNT and CDR2 YYREEE (reference sequence). CDR3 protein: CASSLEDRGGTIYF. CDR3 in DNA: TGTGCCAGCAGCTTGGAGGACAGGGGAGGCACCATATATTTT. The complete variable domain, with remaining parts taken from reference TRBV5-4 and TRBJ1-3, reads ETGVTQSPTHLIKTRGQQVTLRCSSQSGHNTVSWYQQALGQGPQFIFQYYREEENGRGNFPPRFSGLQFPNYSSELNVNALELDDSALYLCASSLEDRGGTIYFGEGSWLTVV.

The V and J genes are TRBV7-6 and TRBJ2-2, with 9 nucleotides matching TRBD2. Trimming at V came to 5 bases and at J to 7 bases, leaving 14 bases not matched to a gene. This CDR3 is built from 17 residues. Germline CDR1 is SGHVS and CDR2 is FNYEAQ. CDR3 in DNA: TGTGCCAGCAGCCCGGCGGGCGGGAGGGCCCACGGCGGGGAGCTGTTTTTT. Amino acid sequence: CASSPAGGRAHGGELFF.

The chain uses TRBV10-2 and TRBJ2-6; 9 bases align to TRBD1. Germline CDR1 reads WSHSY; CDR2 reads SAAADI. V was clipped by 10 bases and J by 0 bases; unmatched bases: 10. The CDR3 runs 17 residues. The CDR3 protein is CAIRYGTGLSGANVLTF. In DNA form, the CDR3 reads TGCGCCATCCGATACGGGACAGGGCTCTCTGGGGCCAACGTCCTGACTTTC.

The chain links TRBV19 to TRBJ1-4; tentatively, D is TRBD1 (5 bases). CDR1 is LNHDA, CDR2 SQIVND, per germline (reference sequence). The CDR3 is made up of 17 amino acids. With 1 base removed from V and 3 bases from J, the gap between germline ends came to 15 bases. The CDR3 region is CASSIARFGGANEKLFF. The CDR3 DNA is TGTGCCAGTAGTATAGCCCGCTTCGGAGGGGCTAATGAAAAACTGTTTTTT.

J is TRBJ2-4 and V is TRBV5-1, with 7 bases aligning to TRBD2. The CDR3 has 17 residues. Germline values: CDR1 SGHRS, CDR2 YFSETQ. The J segment lost 2 bases and the V segment lost 5 bases, leaving 13 bases of the junction unmatched. The CDR3 spells CASSSSAGDPTKNIQYF. CDR3 nucleotides: TGCGCCAGCAGTTCCTCTGCGGGAGACCCCACCAAAAACATTCAGTACTTC.

The chain combines TRBV7-2 with TRBJ2-1; tentative D call: TRBD2 (6 bases). The V end was cut by 6 bases, the J end by 9 bases, with 21 bases between. From germline, CDR1 is SGHTA and CDR2 FQGNSA. This CDR3 has 15 residues. The DNA of the CDR3 is TGTGCCAGCAGTCCTACTAGAGGGACTCACTCTGAGCAGTTCTTC. Translating gives CASSPTRGTHSEQFF.

J is TRBJ2-1 and V is TRBV5-6; tentatively, D is TRBD2 (6 bases). Deletions cut 3 bases from V and 9 bases from J, with 10 bases between. This CDR3 is built from 12 residues. Looked up from germline, CDR1 is SGHDT and CDR2 is YYEEEE. CDR3 DNA: TGTGCCAGCAGCTCTAGGAGGGTTGAGCAGTTCTTC. Amino acids: CASSSRRVEQFF.

This clone came up a few times. Different DNA sequences within this sample yield the same CDR3. The chain carries TRBV28 and TRBJ1-5; possibly TRBD1 for D (5 bases). The CDR3 sequence is 15 residues long. V was trimmed by 6 bases and J by 2 bases, leaving 14 bases between them. Germline CDR1 MDHEN, CDR2 SYDVKM. CDR3 sequence reads: CASRGGGQGNQPQHF. In DNA, the CDR3 is TGTGCCAGCAGGGGGGGTGGTCAGGGCAATCAGCCCCAGCATTTT. The whole variable domain, filled in from reference TRBV28 and TRBJ1-5, reads DVKVTQSSRYLVKRTGEKVFLECVQDMDHENMFWYRQDPGLGLRLIYFSYDVKMKEKGDIPEGYSVSREKKERFSLILESASTNQTSMYLCASRGGGQGNQPQHFGDGTRLSIL.

V and J are TRBV3-1 (or the pseudogene TRBV3-2) and TRBJ1-1; D not certain. The CDR3 sequence is 13 residues long. The germline V gene has CDR1 LGHDT and CDR2 YNNKEL (reference sequence). V lost 3 bases and J lost 1, with 6 bases in between. The CDR3 region is CASSQTPNTEAFF. DNA of the CDR3: TGTGCCAGCAGCCAGACACCGAACACTGAAGCTTTCTTT.